This TCR beta chain is from a study of vaccination and CD4 T cells after COVID-19. For the study at large: Overlapping peptides of the spike proteins of SARS-CoV-2, HCoV-NL63, HCoV-OC43 and HCoV-229E were used for cell stimulation.

Study-level points and caveats: There were relatively few convalescent patients studied, and there were no early post-infection timepoints. It was found that, in convalescent patients, 304 of 307 vaccine-specific clones were spike mono-reactive.

The CDR3 spans 17 residues. From germline, CDR1 is SGHVS and CDR2 FQNEAQ. V lost 5 bases and J lost 5, with 23 bases in between. Described treatment: roughly 11-day PBMC culture with coronavirus spike peptide pools or control peptides (ViraFEST assay). Alongside around 10 IU/ml IL-2 and approximately 9.8 ug/ml peptide pools, PBMCs were cultured at some 2 million per well. Turning to this clonotype: The target antigen is unknown.

The Oncomine TCR Beta short-read assay generated sequence data from the DNA of cultured CD4+ T cells. TCRdb used MiXCR to reprocess the PCR reads, holding one entry per CDR3 protein. The sample yields approximately 11,000 distinct CDR3 sequences, approximately 73% seen once. The chain links TRBV7-8 to TRBJ2-3; D gene uncertain. The specimen sequenced was CD4+ T cells from blood, cultured in vitro. This receptor was taken from a human donor who had recovered from COVID-19. CDR3: CASSQKASWVSIDTQYF. CDR3 in DNA: TGTGCCAGCAGCCAAAAAGCCAGCTGGGTGAGTATAGATACGCAGTATTTT.